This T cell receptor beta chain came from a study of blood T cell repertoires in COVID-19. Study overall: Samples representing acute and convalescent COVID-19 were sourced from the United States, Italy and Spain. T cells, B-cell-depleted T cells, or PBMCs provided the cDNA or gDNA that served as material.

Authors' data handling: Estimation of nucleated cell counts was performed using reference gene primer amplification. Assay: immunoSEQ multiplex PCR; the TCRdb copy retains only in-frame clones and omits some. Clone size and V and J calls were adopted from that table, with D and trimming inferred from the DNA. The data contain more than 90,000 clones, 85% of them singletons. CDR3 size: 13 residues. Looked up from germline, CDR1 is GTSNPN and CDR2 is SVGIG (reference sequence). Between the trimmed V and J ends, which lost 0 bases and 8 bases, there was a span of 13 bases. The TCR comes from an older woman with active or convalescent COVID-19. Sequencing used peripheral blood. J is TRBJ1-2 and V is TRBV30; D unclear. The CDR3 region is CAWSVQVLGGYTF. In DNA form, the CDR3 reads TGTGCCTGGAGTGTCCAGGTTCTTGGGGGCTACACCTTC.